This T cell receptor (beta chain) comes out of a study of human T cells and chemical hapten exposure. In the study overall: It was small differences in pooled library volume that mainly caused per-sample TCR yields to vary.

This clonotype was seen a few times. What it binds is not known. The study's library attached unique molecular identifiers to single cDNA molecules. In the source study's methods: From approximately 25,000 to 650,000 TCRs were found per sample, with a median of 95,638. Using its own MiXCR run on the RACE reads, TCRdb lists one record per CDR3 protein. These V and J calls rely on TCRdb rather than the paper's analysis. This repertoire shows some 96,000 distinct CDR3 sequences, about 9% found once; its top ten account for 2% to 2.5%. Study results and limitations: Clustering by CDR3 similarity yielded significantly more large clusters from expanded TCRs than controls.

Time point: patch test 2, 6 weeks after DPC sensitization. Indicated treatment: therapeutic diphenylcyclopropenone sensitization with weekly scalp DPC. The CDR3 extends over 13 amino acids. Trimming removed 4 bases from V and 7 bases from J, with 9 bases in between. Germline CDR1 is SGHNT and CDR2 is YYREEE (reference sequence). This chain links TRBV5-4 with TRBJ1-6; tentatively, D is TRBD1 (5 bases). The source is a woman between 35 and 50 years old with alopecia areata. Some clones in this sample may be carry-over from other donors' samples. The material was whole blood, obtained in connection with sensitization to the hapten diphenylcyclopropenone (DPC). The CDR3 DNA reads TGTGCCAGCAGCCAAAACAGGAATTCACCCCTCCACTTT. It specifies CASSQNRNSPLHF.